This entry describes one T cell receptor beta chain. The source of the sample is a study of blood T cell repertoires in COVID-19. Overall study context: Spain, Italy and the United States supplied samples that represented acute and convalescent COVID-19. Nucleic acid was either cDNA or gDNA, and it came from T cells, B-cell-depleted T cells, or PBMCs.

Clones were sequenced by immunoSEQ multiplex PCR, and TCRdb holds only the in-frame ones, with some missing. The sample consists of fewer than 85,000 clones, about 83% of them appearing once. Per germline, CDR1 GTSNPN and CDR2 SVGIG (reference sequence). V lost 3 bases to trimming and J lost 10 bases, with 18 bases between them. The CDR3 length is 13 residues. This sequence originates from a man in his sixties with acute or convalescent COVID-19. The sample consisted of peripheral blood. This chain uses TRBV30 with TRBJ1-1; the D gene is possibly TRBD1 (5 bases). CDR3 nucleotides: TGTGCCTGGAGCGCAGGGCAGTACCCGAGAGCTTTCTTT. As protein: CAWSAGQYPRAFF.